The T cell receptor (beta chain) described here comes from a study of OX40 agonist ivuxolimab in advanced cancers. On the study more broadly: Ivuxolimab, an agonist antibody against OX40 (CD134), was given to patients.

V was clipped by 2 bases and J by 4 bases, with 9 bases between them. The CDR3 covers 13 residues. Per the germline V gene, CDR1 is MNHEY and CDR2 is SMNVEV (reference sequence). Assay used: immunoSEQ multiplex PCR; TCRdb lists only in-frame clones, some missing. This sample carries about 58,000 clones, around four fifths of them seen once, and the ten largest clones take 3.4%. The receptor was derived from an adult with an advanced solid tumor such as melanoma, head and neck, liver or kidney cancer. The rearrangement links TRBV27 to TRBJ2-7, with D possibly TRBD1 on 5 matching bases. Sequenced here: CD4+ or CD8+ T cells sorted from blood, sampled in a trial of the OX40 agonist ivuxolimab. The CDR3 sequence is CASSLQGWYEQYF. CDR3 nucleotides: TGTGCCAGCAGTTTACAGGGTTGGTACGAGCAGTACTTC.